The subject of this entry is one T cell receptor beta chain. The junction differs from germline at one of its ends, possibly a read error. This CDR3 has 15 residues. Looked up from germline, CDR1 is MGHRA and CDR2 is YSYEKL. Three rounds of nested PCR, following a modified ARM-PCR protocol, produced the TCRbeta library. TCRdb called the multiplex PCR reads again in MiXCR, with one record for every CDR3 protein. The top ten hold 18% of the sample, which has approximately 150,000 distinct CDR3 sequences, around 65% seen once. The sample originates from a study of tumor and adjacent non-tumor tissue in lung cancer. No cell sorting was done before RNA was extracted from the tissue. Between August and November 2014, newly diagnosed, chemotherapy-naive lung cancer patients underwent thoracic surgery in China.

This sequence joins TRBV4-1 and TRBJ2-1, with D perhaps TRBD1 (6 bases). This clonotype originated in a man in his fifties or sixties with small cell lung cancer. The sequenced sample consisted of lung tumor tissue. The chain's CDR3 is CASSHGAGALNDQFF. The CDR3 region has the DNA TGCGCCAGCAGCCATGGGGCAGGGGCCCTTAATGATCAGTTCTTC.